Sequencing of this TCR beta chain was carried out in a study of cytotoxic CD8 clonotypes in ibrutinib-treated CLL. Trimming cost V 2 bases and J 16 bases, with 9 bases left between them. Germline loops: CDR1 GTSNPN, CDR2 SVGIG (reference sequence). The CDR3 length is 10 residues. A 1 in 200,000 to 1 in 1 million T cell depth was the sequencing target. Clones were read by immunoSEQ multiplex PCR, and TCRdb kept only the in-frame ones, dropping some. In the table there are 30,000 to 40,000 clones, roughly three quarters of which are singletons. In regard to this clone: No antigen is known for it.

Findings of the study overall: Whereas clonality rose at ibrutinib response, it declined toward baseline at progression. Baseline-level clonality went beyond age-matched healthy donors and moved in step with circulating CD8+ T-cell counts.

Sequences were derived from PBMCs, sampled before ibrutinib treatment. The TCR sequence derives from a human donor with chronic lymphocytic leukemia. J is TRBJ1-6 and V is TRBV30, with a weak D call TRBD1 (5 bases). CDR3 nucleotide sequence: TGTGCCTGGAGTCGTTCAGGGCTCCACTTT. This translates into CAWSRSGLHF.